The clone carrying this T cell receptor (beta chain) has a single count. This sample was taken from a study of OX40 agonist ivuxolimab in advanced cancers. Study details: Patients with hepatocellular carcinoma, melanoma, renal cell or head and neck cancer made up the dose-escalation patients.

Trimming cost V 0 bases and J 6 bases; bases outside gene matches: 14. Germline V gene data show CDR1 as SGHNT and CDR2 as YYREEE (reference sequence). The CDR3 is made up of 17 amino acids. This table comes from immunoSEQ multiplex PCR, and its TCRdb copy is limited to in-frame clones, with some not included. The profile shows roughly 90,000 clones, around 94% of them singletons. The sequence came from an adult with an advanced solid tumor such as melanoma, head and neck, liver or kidney cancer. The chain couples TRBV5-4 to TRBJ2-7, with 8 bases that match TRBD2. Here the sequenced sample was CD4+ or CD8+ T cells sorted from blood, taken in a trial of the OX40 agonist ivuxolimab. CDR3 DNA: TGTGCCAGCAGCTTGGAATTGGGAGCCGGGACTAGGGCCGAGCAGTACTTC. This sequence encodes CASSLELGAGTRAEQYF.